These 30 T cell receptor beta chains came from one sample sequenced in a study of cytomegalovirus exposure and HLA in healthy donors. Data came from immunoSEQ multiplex PCR; TCRdb stores just in-frame clones and leaves some out. The repertoire holds approximately 99,000 clones, nearly 97% seen once, with 0.67% in the top ten. Sequenced material: PBMCs. The source of these receptors is a woman aged 18-30 years in good health and CMV-seronegative.

CDR3 DNA sequence: TGTGCCAGCAGCTTAAAGCTAGCGGGGGGGCCCGATACGCAGTATTTT. Its protein product is CASSLKLAGGPDTQYF. This chain connects TRBV7-3 to TRBJ2-3; 12 nucleotides line up with TRBD2. J was trimmed by 6 bases and V by 1 base; bases with no gene match: 5. The CDR3 has 16 residues. The germline V gene has CDR1 SGHTA and CDR2 FQGTGA.

J is TRBJ1-1 and V is TRBV18; TRBD1 is a possible D gene (5 bases). Trimming pared 3 bases from V and 6 bases from J, leaving 11 bases between. The CDR3 totals 13 residues. The V gene's germline CDR1 is KGHSH and CDR2 LQKENI. CDR3 coding DNA: TGTGCCAGCTCACCGGAGACAGTCGCTGAAGCTTTCTTT. Protein product: CASSPETVAEAFF.

This chain joins TRBV5-1 and TRBJ1-4; TRBD1 aligns across 9 bases. Per the germline V gene, CDR1 is SGHRS and CDR2 is YFSETQ. CDR3 size: 16 residues. V lost 4 bases, J lost 8 bases, and 12 bases stayed unmatched. Here the CDR3 DNA reads TGCGCCAGCAGCCCCGGGACAGGGACCGGCGGGGAAAAACTGTTTTTT. Translating it yields CASSPGTGTGGEKLFF.

The chain couples TRBV7-9 to TRBJ2-2; 8 bases match TRBD2. CDR1 is SEHNR, CDR2 FQNEAQ, per germline (reference sequence). This CDR3 is 17 amino acids long. V lost 5 bases and J lost 6; bases outside the gene matches: 14. The CDR3 region is CASSPVPDSGIAGELFF. The CDR3 DNA reads TGTGCCAGCAGCCCGGTCCCGGATAGCGGGATTGCCGGGGAGCTGTTTTTT.

The V call is TRBV5-5, the J call TRBJ2-5; 10 bases map to TRBD1. V dropped 3 bases and J dropped 5; count of bases not matched to a gene: 10. The CDR3 totals 16 residues. The V gene's germline CDR1 is SGHKS and CDR2 YYEKEE (reference sequence). CDR3 protein: CASSSSRDRGRETQYF. The CDR3 bases are TGTGCCAGCAGCTCCTCCCGGGACAGGGGTCGGGAGACCCAGTACTTC.

This chain links TRBV27 with TRBJ2-2; tentatively, D is TRBD1 (5 bases). The length of the CDR3 is 13 residues. Trimming shortened V by 8 bases and J by 0 bases, and 7 bases separated the two germline ends. From germline, CDR1 is MNHEY and CDR2 SMNVEV (reference sequence). The CDR3 protein is CASGHTNTGELFF. DNA for the CDR3: TGTGCCAGCGGACATACGAACACCGGGGAGCTGTTTTTT.

The chain carries TRBV6-5 and TRBJ1-2; 10 bases map to TRBD1. V shed 6 bases and J 8 bases; nucleotides not matched to a gene: 6. CDR1 is MNHEY and CDR2 is SVGAGI in the germline V gene. This CDR3 region has 13 residues. As DNA, the CDR3 is TGTGCCAGCAGCCCGACAGGGGGCGAAGGCTACACCTTC. This encodes CASSPTGGEGYTF.

The rearrangement uses TRBV30 and TRBJ2-7; 7 bases align to TRBD1. This CDR3 has 13 amino acids. V gave up 4 bases and J gave up 2 bases; unmatched junction bases: 5. CDR1 is GTSNPN, CDR2 SVGIG, per germline (reference sequence). The CDR3 bases are TGTGCCTGGAAGGCGACAGGGCCCTACGAGCAGTACTTC. Its translation is CAWKATGPYEQYF.

V gene TRBV29-1 combines with J gene TRBJ1-1; 10 bases are a match to TRBD1. Germline V CDR1 and CDR2: SQVTM, ANQGSEA. Unmatched junction bases numbered 4, after V lost 6 bases and J lost 0 bases. The CDR3 covers 14 residues. The CDR3 DNA is TGCAGCGTCCCGGGACAGGGGTTGAACACTGAAGCTTTCTTT. This translates into CSVPGQGLNTEAFF.

This chain joins TRBV28 and TRBJ1-2; 7 positions agree with TRBD1. Germline lookup yields CDR1 MDHEN and CDR2 SYDVKM. After removal of 6 bases from V and 4 bases from J, the junction contained 5 bases not matched to a gene. The CDR3 has 13 residues. As DNA, the CDR3 is TGTGCCAGCAGGACAGGGAACGGCTATGGCTACACCTTC. Its protein product is CASRTGNGYGYTF.

The chain uses TRBV28 and TRBJ2-7; maybe TRBD1 (6 bases). Per the germline V gene, CDR1 is MDHEN and CDR2 is SYDVKM. V was pared by 5 bases and J by 7 bases, with 18 bases between. The CDR3 is 14 amino acids. The CDR3 is CASSDPDFQGEQYF. CDR3 sequence (DNA): TGTGCCAGCAGTGACCCGGACTTCCAGGGGGAGCAGTACTTC. Supplemented by reference TRBV28 and TRBJ2-7, the full variable domain reads DVKVTQSSRYLVKRTGEKVFLECVQDMDHENMFWYRQDPGLGLRLIYFSYDVKMKEKGDIPEGYSVSREKKERFSLILESASTNQTSMYLCASSDPDFQGEQYFGPGTRLTVT.

This sequence joins TRBV28 and TRBJ1-2; a weak D match, TRBD1 (6 bases). Germline lookup yields CDR1 MDHEN and CDR2 SYDVKM. V was pared by 6 bases and J by 6 bases, with 14 bases between. The length of the CDR3 is 13 residues. CDR3 nucleotide sequence: TGTGCCAGCAGCTCCCGGGAGGGGGATGGCTACACCTTC. It specifies CASSSREGDGYTF.

The chain carries TRBV25-1 and TRBJ1-4; 9 bases agree with TRBD1. CDR1 is MGHDK and CDR2 is SYGVNS in the germline V gene. V lost 4 bases to trimming and J lost 3 bases; unmatched junction nucleotides: 6. The CDR3 totals 16 residues. CDR3 region: CASSAHRGLSNEKLFF. CDR3 sequence (DNA): TGTGCCAGCAGTGCCCACAGGGGGCTTTCTAATGAAAAACTGTTTTTT.

V is TRBV9 and J is TRBJ2-3; D remains ambiguous. The CDR3 has 15 amino acids. Germline-derived CDR1 and CDR2 are SGDLS and YYNGEE. Trimming left V 0 bases short and J 2 bases short, with 10 bases between. This chain's CDR3 is CASSVVDLVTDTQYF. CDR3 sequence (DNA): TGTGCCAGCAGCGTAGTAGACTTAGTCACAGATACGCAGTATTTT.

The chain combines TRBV7-2 with TRBJ1-5; D perhaps matches TRBD1 (6 bases). The CDR3 extends over 17 amino acids. Per germline, CDR1 SGHTA and CDR2 FQGNSA. V was cut by 1 base and J by 3 bases, with 16 bases left in between. The CDR3 sequence is CASSLGQGGPLNQPQHF. In DNA form, the CDR3 reads TGTGCCAGCAGCTTAGGACAAGGGGGACCTCTCAATCAGCCCCAGCATTTT.

This chain links TRBV29-1 with TRBJ1-1, with a tentative D call TRBD1 (6 bases). The ends were cut back, 3 bases at V and 3 bases at J, with 20 bases in the middle. Germline V gene data show CDR1 as SQVTM and CDR2 as ANQGSEA. This CDR3 has 16 amino acids. CDR3 amino acids: CSVEGGAGIRYTEAFF. The CDR3 bases are TGCAGCGTTGAGGGGGGGGCGGGTATTCGGTACACTGAAGCTTTCTTT.

As regards this clone: Other DNA sequences in this sample translate to the same CDR3. The CDR3 region is CASSLGAGGLTDTQYF. The CDR3 DNA sequence: TGCGCCAGCAGCCTGGGGGCGGGGGGACTCACAGATACGCAGTATTTT. The chain has TRBV5-1 and TRBJ2-3; TRBD2 agrees at 8 bases. Germline V gene data show CDR1 as SGHRS and CDR2 as YFSETQ. Trimming removed 4 bases from V and 2 bases from J; junction bases left unmatched: 9. The CDR3 extends over 16 amino acids.

The chain carries TRBV18 and TRBJ2-2; TRBD1 matches at 10 bases. CDR1 is KGHSH, CDR2 LQKENI, per germline. The CDR3 runs 16 residues. V trimming: 6 bases; J trimming: 2 bases; junction bases outside the gene matches: 6. In nucleotides, the CDR3 is TGTGCCAGCTCCCATGACAGGGGGCGTAACACCGGGGAGCTGTTTTTT. Translated, it gives CASSHDRGRNTGELFF.

V usage is TRBV6-1 and J usage is TRBJ2-7; 10 nucleotides line up with TRBD1. Unmatched junction bases numbered 14, after V lost 4 bases and J lost 5 bases. The CDR3 consists of 17 residues. Germline CDR1 reads MNHNS; CDR2 reads SASEGT. The CDR3 protein is CASSGDRGRGLWDEQYF. In DNA, the CDR3 is TGTGCCAGCAGTGGTGACAGGGGGCGCGGTCTCTGGGACGAGCAGTACTTC.

The chain couples TRBV3-2 to TRBJ2-7; the table gives TRBD1 as D, unverified against the DNA. TRBV3-2 is a documented pseudogene. The CDR3 sequence is 9 residues long. CDR3 residues: CARGGPQYF. Here the CDR3 DNA reads TGTGCCAGAGGGGGACCACAGTACTTC.

A single count supports this clone. The gene calls are TRBV27 and TRBJ2-7, with D perhaps TRBD1 (5 bases). The germline V gene has CDR1 MNHEY and CDR2 SMNVEV (reference sequence). The V gene lost 6 bases and the J gene lost 0 bases, with 15 bases spanning the gap. The length of the CDR3 is 15 residues. CDR3 in amino acids: CASRADSASSYEQYF. Here the CDR3 DNA reads TGTGCCAGCAGAGCCGACAGCGCGAGCTCCTACGAGCAGTACTTC.

This sequence joins TRBV7-9 and TRBJ2-2; D is uncertain. Trimming cost V 6 bases and J 4 bases, with 6 bases left between them. Per the germline V gene, CDR1 is SEHNR and CDR2 is FQNEAQ (reference sequence). This CDR3 has 12 amino acids. The CDR3, as DNA: TGTGCCAGCAGTCCCAGCACCGGGGAGCTGTTTTTT. Translation: CASSPSTGELFF.

CDR3: CASSAQGLLYGYTF. CDR3 nucleotide sequence: TGTGCCAGCAGTGCCCAGGGCCTCCTCTATGGCTACACCTTC. The chain is built from TRBV6-1 and TRBJ1-2; tentatively, D is TRBD1 (5 bases). Trimming cost V 4 bases and J 4 bases, with 13 bases left between them. CDR1 and CDR2 (germline): MNHNS, SASEGT. The CDR3 consists of 14 residues.

V is TRBV9 and J is TRBJ1-2, with D unresolved. The CDR3 totals 17 residues. Germline loops: CDR1 SGDLS, CDR2 YYNGEE. The V end lost 9 bases, the J end lost 4 bases, and 28 bases lay between the germline ends. This CDR3 reads CANIGPRELPPSYGYTF. The CDR3 bases are TGTGCCAACATAGGCCCCAGAGAGCTACCCCCTAGCTATGGCTACACCTTC.

The V call is TRBV4-2, the J call TRBJ2-7; TRBD2 agrees at 7 bases. V lost 4 bases to trimming and J lost 1 base; unmatched junction nucleotides: 7. Germline loops: CDR1 LGHNA, CDR2 YNFKEQ. This CDR3 comprises 15 residues. CDR3 DNA: TGTGCCAGCAGCCCAGCGGGGCACATGTCCTACGAGCAGTACTTC. Its translation: CASSPAGHMSYEQYF.

This chain joins TRBV28 and TRBJ2-1; 7 positions match TRBD2. The CDR3 extends over 15 amino acids. Germline values: CDR1 MDHEN, CDR2 SYDVKM. Trimming took 5 bases from V and 4 from J; bases not matched to a gene: 8. The CDR3: CASSPGGTNYNEQFF. The CDR3 region has the DNA TGTGCCAGCAGTCCCGGGGGGACTAATTACAATGAGCAGTTCTTC.

The gene calls are TRBV4-1 and TRBJ2-2, with 12 bases matching TRBD1. Germline V gene lookup returns CDR1 MGHRA and CDR2 YSYEKL. J was trimmed by 4 bases and V by 7 bases; bases with no gene match: 10. This CDR3 is 17 amino acids long. CDR3 in amino acids: CASTPGDRGRSTGELFF. CDR3 DNA sequence: TGCGCCAGCACCCCGGGGGACAGGGGGCGAAGCACCGGGGAGCTGTTTTTT.

The rearrangement joins TRBV7-9 to TRBJ2-7; D perhaps matches TRBD1 (5 bases). Germline-derived CDR1 and CDR2 are SEHNR and FQNEAQ (reference sequence). The V and J ends lost 1 base and 3 bases respectively, with 7 bases between them. CDR3 size: 13 residues. The CDR3 loop reads CASSLVDSYEQYF. The CDR3 coding sequence is TGTGCCAGCAGCTTAGTCGACAGCTACGAGCAGTACTTC.

The rearrangement uses TRBV5-6 and TRBJ1-4, with D possibly matching TRBD1 (5 bases). Germline V gene lookup returns CDR1 SGHDT and CDR2 YYEEEE. Trimming pared 4 bases from V and 6 bases from J, leaving 16 bases between. This CDR3 comprises 15 residues. The CDR3 nucleotides read TGTGCCAGCAGCCTTGGCTGGTCGGGGGATGAAAAACTGTTTTTT. Protein: CASSLGWSGDEKLFF.

The J gene is TRBJ2-1, the V gene TRBV11-3, with 8 nucleotides matching TRBD2. This CDR3 is built from 16 residues. Germline V gene lookup returns CDR1 SGHNT and CDR2 YENEEA. The V segment lost 0 bases and the J segment 5 bases; nucleotides outside the gene matches: 6. The CDR3 DNA is TGTGCCAGCAGCTTAGATGGCCGGGGGGGGGACAATGAGCAGTTCTTC. It codes for CASSLDGRGGDNEQFF.